What follows is one T cell receptor (beta chain) and its context. Antigen specificity is unknown. This record comes from a study of T cells in Graves' hyperthyroidism and ophthalmopathy. The overall study: The initial diagnosis was the point when peripheral blood was collected, ahead of any treatment.

Amplification of TCR beta CDR3 regions used RNA as the template. TCR CDR3 underwent first-round RT-PCR with the HTBI primer set. TCRdb reprocessed the multiplex PCR reads via MiXCR and lists one record per CDR3 protein. The table has 220,000 or so distinct CDR3 sequences, roughly 17% seen once. V was pared by 2 bases and J by 6 bases, with 8 bases of the junction left unmatched. The CDR3 has 15 residues. Germline V gene sequence: CDR1 DFQATT, CDR2 SNEGSKA (reference sequence). Clinicians diagnosed patients from clinical symptoms, serum thyroxine and TRAb, thyroid ultrasound and orbital computed tomography. Study findings and constraints: Blood also carried most thyroid clonotypes expanded above 0.001.

The rearrangement uses TRBV20-1 and TRBJ1-1; 11 bases are a match to TRBD1. Sequenced material: blood. This TCR was sampled from a woman between 18 and 29 years old with Graves' ophthalmopathy. This CDR3 is CSARPPDRGLSEAFF. CDR3 in DNA: TGCAGTGCTAGACCGCCGGACAGGGGGCTATCTGAAGCTTTCTTT.